This T cell receptor beta chain was identified during a study of T cells in Graves' hyperthyroidism and ophthalmopathy. RNA transcripts yielded amplified TCR beta CDR3 regions. HTBI primers drove first-round RT-PCR of the TCR CDR3. In TCRdb, the multiplex PCR reads were re-called with MiXCR into one record per CDR3 protein. The table has 500,000 to 650,000 distinct CDR3 sequences, 12% to 15% seen once. Hyperthyroidism was newly diagnosed in patients aged 18 to 65 (duration under 2 months). Uncontrolled infection, other autoimmune disease, pregnancy or lactation disqualified patients from enrolment. Thyroid ultrasound and orbital computed tomography, with clinical symptoms and serum thyroxine and TRAb, informed diagnoses. Germline values: CDR1 MDHEN, CDR2 SYDVKM. This CDR3 spans 15 amino acids. Trimming removed 4 bases from V and 1 base from J, with 14 bases in between. Study-wide results and limits: Expanded thyroid clonotypes (above 0.001) were mostly also found in blood.

This clonotype occurred many times. No antigen is known for it. The rearrangement links TRBV28 to TRBJ2-7, with D possibly being TRBD1 (6 bases). What was sequenced was blood. The sequence was obtained from a woman aged 40 to 55 with Graves' hyperthyroidism. The CDR3 spells CASSYSTTGSYEQYF. In DNA, the CDR3 is TGTGCCAGCAGTTACAGCACCACAGGGTCCTACGAGCAGTACTTC. The whole variable domain, filled in from reference TRBV28 and TRBJ2-7, reads DVKVTQSSRYLVKRTGEKVFLECVQDMDHENMFWYRQDPGLGLRLIYFSYDVKMKEKGDIPEGYSVSREKKERFSLILESASTNQTSMYLCASSYSTTGSYEQYFGPGTRLTVT.